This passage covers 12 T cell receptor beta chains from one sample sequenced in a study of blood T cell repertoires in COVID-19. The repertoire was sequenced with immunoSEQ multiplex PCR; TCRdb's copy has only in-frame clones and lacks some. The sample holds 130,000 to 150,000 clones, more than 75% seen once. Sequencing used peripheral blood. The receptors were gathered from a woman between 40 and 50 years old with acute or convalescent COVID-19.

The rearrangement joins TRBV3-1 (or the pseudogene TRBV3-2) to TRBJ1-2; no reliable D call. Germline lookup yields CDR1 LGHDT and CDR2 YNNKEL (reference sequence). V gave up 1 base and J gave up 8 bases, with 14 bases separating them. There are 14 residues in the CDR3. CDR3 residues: CASSQGEPFRGYTF. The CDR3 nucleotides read TGTGCCAGCAGCCAAGGGGAGCCCTTCCGGGGCTACACCTTC.

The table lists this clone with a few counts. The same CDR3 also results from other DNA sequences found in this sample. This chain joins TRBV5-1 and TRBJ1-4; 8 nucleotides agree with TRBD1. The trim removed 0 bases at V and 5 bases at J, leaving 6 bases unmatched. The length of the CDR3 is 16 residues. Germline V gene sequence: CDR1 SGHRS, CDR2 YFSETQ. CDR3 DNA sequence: TGCGCCAGCAGCTTGGCACCCCAGGGGGCGAATGAAAAACTGTTTTTT. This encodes CASSLAPQGANEKLFF.

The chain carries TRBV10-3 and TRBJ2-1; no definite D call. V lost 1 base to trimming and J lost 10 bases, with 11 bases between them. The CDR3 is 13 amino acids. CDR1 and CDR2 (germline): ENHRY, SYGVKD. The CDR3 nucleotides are TGTGCCATCAGTGAGTTTACAGCAGGCGAGCAGTTCTTC. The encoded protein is CAISEFTAGEQFF.

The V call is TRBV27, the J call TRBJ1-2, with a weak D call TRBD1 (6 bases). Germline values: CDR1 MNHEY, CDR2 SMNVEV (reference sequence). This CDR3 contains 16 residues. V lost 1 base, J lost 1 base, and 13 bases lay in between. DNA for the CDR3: TGTGCCAGCAGTTTATACCCGGACAGAATTAACTATGGCTACACCTTC. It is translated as CASSLYPDRINYGYTF.

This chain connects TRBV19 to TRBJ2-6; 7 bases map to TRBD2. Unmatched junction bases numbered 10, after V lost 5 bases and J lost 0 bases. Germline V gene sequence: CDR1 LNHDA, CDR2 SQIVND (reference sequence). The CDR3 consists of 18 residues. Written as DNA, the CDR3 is TGTGCCAGTAGTCCCCTGAGCGGGGCTCTCTCTGGGGCCAACGTCCTGACTTTC. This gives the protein CASSPLSGALSGANVLTF.

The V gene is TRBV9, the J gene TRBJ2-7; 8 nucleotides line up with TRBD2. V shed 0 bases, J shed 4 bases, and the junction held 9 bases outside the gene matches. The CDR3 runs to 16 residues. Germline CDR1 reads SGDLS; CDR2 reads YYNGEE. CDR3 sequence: CASSVVYKRGLYEQYF. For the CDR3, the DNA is TGTGCCAGCAGCGTAGTCTACAAGCGGGGGCTTTACGAGCAGTACTTC.

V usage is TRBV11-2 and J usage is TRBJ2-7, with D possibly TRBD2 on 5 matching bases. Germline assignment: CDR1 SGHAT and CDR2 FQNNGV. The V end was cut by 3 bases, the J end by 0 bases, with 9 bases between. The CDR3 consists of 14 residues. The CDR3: CASSLRVRSYEQYF. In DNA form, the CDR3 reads TGTGCCAGCAGCTTGAGGGTCCGCTCCTACGAGCAGTACTTC.

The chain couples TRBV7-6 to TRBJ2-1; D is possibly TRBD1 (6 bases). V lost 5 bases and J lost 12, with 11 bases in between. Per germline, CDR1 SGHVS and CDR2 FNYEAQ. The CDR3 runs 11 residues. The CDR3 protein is CASSPGGVQFF. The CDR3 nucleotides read TGTGCCAGCAGCCCTGGGGGCGTGCAGTTCTTC.

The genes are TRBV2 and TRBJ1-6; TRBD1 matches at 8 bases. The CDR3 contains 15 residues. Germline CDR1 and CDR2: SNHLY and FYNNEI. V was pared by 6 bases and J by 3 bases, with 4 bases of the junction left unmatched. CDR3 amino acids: CASSSGQGYNSPLHF. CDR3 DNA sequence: TGTGCCAGCAGCTCAGGACAGGGCTATAATTCACCCCTCCACTTT. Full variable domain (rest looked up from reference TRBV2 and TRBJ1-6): EPEVTQTPSHQVTQMGQEVILRCVPISNHLYFYWYRQILGQKVEFLVSFYNNEISEKSEIFDDQFSVERPDGSNFTLKIRSTKLEDSAMYFCASSSGQGYNSPLHFGNGTRLTVT.

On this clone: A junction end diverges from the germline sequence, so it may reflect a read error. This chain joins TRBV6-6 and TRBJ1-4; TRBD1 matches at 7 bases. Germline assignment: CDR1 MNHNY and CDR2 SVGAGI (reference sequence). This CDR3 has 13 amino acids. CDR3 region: CASSYEGRRGAVF. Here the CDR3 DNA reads TGTGCCAGCAGTTACGAGGGGCGCAGGGGGGCCGTTTTT.

CDR3 DNA sequence: TGTGCCAGCAGTGACCCTCGACAGGGGGAGGCCGGGGAGCTGTTTTTT. This translates into CASSDPRQGEAGELFF. The V call is TRBV25-1, the J call TRBJ2-2; 9 nucleotides line up with TRBD1. Germline-derived CDR1 and CDR2 are MGHDK and SYGVNS. The CDR3 covers 16 residues. V shed 3 bases and J 6 bases; nucleotides not matched to a gene: 8.

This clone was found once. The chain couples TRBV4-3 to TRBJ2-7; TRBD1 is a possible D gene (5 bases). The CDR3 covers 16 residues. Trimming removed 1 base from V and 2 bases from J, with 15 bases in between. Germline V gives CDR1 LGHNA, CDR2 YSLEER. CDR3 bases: TGCGCCAGCAGCCAAGGGGTAGGGGTAGGGGCCTACGAGCAGTACTTC. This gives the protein CASSQGVGVGAYEQYF.